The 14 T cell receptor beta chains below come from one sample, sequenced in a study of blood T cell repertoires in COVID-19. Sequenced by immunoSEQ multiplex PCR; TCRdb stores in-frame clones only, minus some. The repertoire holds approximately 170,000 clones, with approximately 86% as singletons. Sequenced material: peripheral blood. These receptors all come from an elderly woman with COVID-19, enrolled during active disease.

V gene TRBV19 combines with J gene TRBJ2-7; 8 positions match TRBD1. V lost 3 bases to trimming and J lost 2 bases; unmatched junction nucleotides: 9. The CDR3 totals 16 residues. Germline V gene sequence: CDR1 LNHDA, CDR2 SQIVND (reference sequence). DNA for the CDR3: TGTGCCAGTAGTATTACCTCCGGGACAGGTACCTACGAGCAGTACTTC. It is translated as CASSITSGTGTYEQYF. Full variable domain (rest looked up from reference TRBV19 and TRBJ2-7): DGGITQSPKYLFRKEGQNVTLSCEQNLNHDAMYWYRQDPGQGLRLIYYSQIVNDFQKGDIAEGYSVSREKKESFPLTVTSAQKNPTAFYLCASSITSGTGTYEQYFGPGTRLTVT.

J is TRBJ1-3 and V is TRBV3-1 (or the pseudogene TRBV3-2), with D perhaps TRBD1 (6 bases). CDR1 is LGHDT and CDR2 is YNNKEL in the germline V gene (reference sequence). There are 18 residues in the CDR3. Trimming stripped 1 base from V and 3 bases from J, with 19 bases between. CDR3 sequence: CASSQATPGGAGGNTIYF. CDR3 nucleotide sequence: TGTGCCAGCAGCCAAGCGACTCCTGGGGGGGCCGGTGGAAACACCATATATTTT.

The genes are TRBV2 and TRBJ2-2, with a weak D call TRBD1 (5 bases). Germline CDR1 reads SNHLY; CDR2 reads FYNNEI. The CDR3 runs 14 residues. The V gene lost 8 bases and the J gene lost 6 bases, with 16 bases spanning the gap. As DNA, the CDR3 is TGTGCCAGCTTGGCACGTACAGGCGCCGGGGAGCTGTTTTTT. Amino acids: CASLARTGAGELFF. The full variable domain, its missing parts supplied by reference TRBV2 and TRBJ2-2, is EPEVTQTPSHQVTQMGQEVILRCVPISNHLYFYWYRQILGQKVEFLVSFYNNEISEKSEIFDDQFSVERPDGSNFTLKIRSTKLEDSAMYFCASLARTGAGELFFGEGSRLTVL.

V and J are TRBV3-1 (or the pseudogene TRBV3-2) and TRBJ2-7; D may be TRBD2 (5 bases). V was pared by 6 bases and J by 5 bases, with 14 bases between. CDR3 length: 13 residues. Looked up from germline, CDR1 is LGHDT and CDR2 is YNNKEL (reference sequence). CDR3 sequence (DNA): TGTGCCAGCAGGAAGGCCGGAGGTAACGAGCAGTACTTC. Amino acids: CASRKAGGNEQYF.

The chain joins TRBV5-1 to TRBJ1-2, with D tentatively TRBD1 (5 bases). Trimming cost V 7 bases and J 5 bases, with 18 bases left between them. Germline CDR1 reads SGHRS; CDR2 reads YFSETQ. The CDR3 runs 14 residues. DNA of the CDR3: TGCGCCAGCTCACGGGGGACGGACGAATATGGCTACACCTTC. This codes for CASSRGTDEYGYTF.

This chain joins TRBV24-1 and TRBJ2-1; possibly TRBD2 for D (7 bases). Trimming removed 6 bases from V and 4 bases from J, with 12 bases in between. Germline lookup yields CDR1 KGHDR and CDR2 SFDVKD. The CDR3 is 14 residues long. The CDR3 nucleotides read TGTGCCACCAGTCGCGGGGGCGATTACAATGAGCAGTTCTTC. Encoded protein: CATSRGGDYNEQFF.

The CDR3 bases are TGTGCCAGCAGCTTGGGGGGCAGGGCGGGACGTTTCGCCGGGGAGCTGTTTTTT. Translated, it gives CASSLGGRAGRFAGELFF. V gene TRBV5-6 combines with J gene TRBJ2-2; a weak D match, TRBD2 (6 bases). V was cut by 0 bases and J by 6 bases, with 21 bases left in between. The CDR3 has 18 amino acids. Germline CDR1 and CDR2: SGHDT and YYEEEE.

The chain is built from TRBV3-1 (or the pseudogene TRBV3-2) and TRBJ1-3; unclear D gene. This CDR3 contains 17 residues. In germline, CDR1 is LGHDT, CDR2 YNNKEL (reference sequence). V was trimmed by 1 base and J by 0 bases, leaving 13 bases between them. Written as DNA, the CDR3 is TGTGCCAGCAGCCAAGCCTCCAGGCTCAACTCTGGAAACACCATATATTTT. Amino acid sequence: CASSQASRLNSGNTIYF.

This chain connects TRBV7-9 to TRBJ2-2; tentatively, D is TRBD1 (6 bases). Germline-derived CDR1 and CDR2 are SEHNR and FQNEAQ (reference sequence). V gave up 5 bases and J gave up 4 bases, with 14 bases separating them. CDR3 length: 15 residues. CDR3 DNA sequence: TGTGCCAGCAGCCAAGGGACAATGCTCACCGGGGAGCTGTTTTTT. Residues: CASSQGTMLTGELFF.

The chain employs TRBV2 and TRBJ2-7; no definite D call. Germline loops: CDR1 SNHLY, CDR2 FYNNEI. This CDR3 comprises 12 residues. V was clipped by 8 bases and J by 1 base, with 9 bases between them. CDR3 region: CASQKPSYEQYF. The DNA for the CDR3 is TGTGCCAGCCAAAAGCCTTCCTACGAGCAGTACTTC.

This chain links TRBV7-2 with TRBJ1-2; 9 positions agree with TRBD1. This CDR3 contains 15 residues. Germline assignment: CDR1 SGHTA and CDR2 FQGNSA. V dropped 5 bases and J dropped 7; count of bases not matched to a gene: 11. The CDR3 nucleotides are TGTGCCAGCAGCCCGCCCCCGGGACAGGGCCTTGGCTACACCTTC. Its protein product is CASSPPPGQGLGYTF.

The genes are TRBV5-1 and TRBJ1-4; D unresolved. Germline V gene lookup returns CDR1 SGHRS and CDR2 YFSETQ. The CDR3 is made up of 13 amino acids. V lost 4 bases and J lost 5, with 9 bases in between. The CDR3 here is CASSLTVNEKLFF. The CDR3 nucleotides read TGCGCCAGCAGCCTTACAGTCAATGAAAAACTGTTTTTT.

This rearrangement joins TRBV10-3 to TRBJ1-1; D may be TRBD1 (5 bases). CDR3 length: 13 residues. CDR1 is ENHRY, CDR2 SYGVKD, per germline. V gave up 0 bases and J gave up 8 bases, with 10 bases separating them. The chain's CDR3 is CAISESSGTEAFF. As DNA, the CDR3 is TGTGCCATCAGTGAGTCGAGCGGGACGGAAGCTTTCTTT.

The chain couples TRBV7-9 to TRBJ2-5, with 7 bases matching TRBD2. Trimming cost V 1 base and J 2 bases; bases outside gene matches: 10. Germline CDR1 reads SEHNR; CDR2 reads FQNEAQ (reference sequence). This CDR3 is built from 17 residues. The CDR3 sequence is CASSLVGAGDLQETQYF. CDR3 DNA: TGTGCCAGCAGCTTAGTAGGGGCGGGGGACCTACAAGAGACCCAGTACTTC.